These 12 T cell receptor beta chains originate from one sample sequenced in a study of regulatory T cells in long-lasting Graves disease. Investigators prepared the TCR beta libraries by applying iRepertoire HTBI primers and Arm-PCR of CDR3 regions. TCRdb independently ran MiXCR on the multiplex PCR reads; one entry per CDR3 protein. The repertoire has a few hundred thousand distinct CDR3 sequences, 10% to 15% of them found once; the top ten carry approximately 17%. This sample's time point: newly diagnosed GD, antithyroid drugs for less than 3 months. The TCR library used RNA extracted from PBMCs. These data also formed part of another study, on T cells in Graves' hyperthyroidism and ophthalmopathy.

The sample was peripheral blood mononuclear cells (PBMCs), taken at new diagnosis, from a patient treated with antithyroid drugs. The source is a woman aged 18-29 years with Graves disease.

This clonotype was picked up many times. CDR3 DNA sequence: TGCAGTGCTAGAGACCAGGACAGGGGGCGTGATTCACCCCTCCACTTT. Encoded protein: CSARDQDRGRDSPLHF. The chain uses TRBV20-1 and TRBJ1-6, with 11 bases aligning to TRBD1. Germline V gene sequence: CDR1 DFQATT, CDR2 SNEGSKA (reference sequence). The length of the CDR3 is 16 residues. V dropped 0 bases and J dropped 8; count of bases not matched to a gene: 6.

This clonotype was seen a handful of times. One end of the junction is discordant with germline, which a read error may explain. The chain carries TRBV13 and TRBJ1-3, with 9 bases matching TRBD1. The CDR3 is made up of 17 amino acids. Per germline, CDR1 PRHDT and CDR2 FYEKMQ (reference sequence). Here the CDR3 DNA reads TGCGCCAGCAGCCAGCCCCGGGACAGGGAGGCTGGAAACACCATATATTTT. This codes for CASSQPRDREAGNTIYF.

As concerns this clonotype: This likely traces to a read error, being one base from a far larger clone. V gene TRBV3-1 combines with J gene TRBJ2-5; D is possibly TRBD2 (6 bases). Germline V gives CDR1 LGHDT, CDR2 YNNKEL (reference sequence). V lost 1 base, J lost 11 bases, and 20 bases lay in between. This CDR3 is built from 15 residues. In DNA, the CDR3 is TGTGCCAGCAGCCAAGGCCGGGGGACCTACAATGAGCAGTACTTC. It specifies CASSQGRGTYNEQYF.

The rearrangement joins TRBV12-3 or TRBV12-4 to TRBJ2-2; D call uncertain. The CDR3 contains 15 residues. V was cut by 1 base and J by 5 bases, with 11 bases left in between. The DNA for the CDR3 is TGTGCCAGCAGTTTAGTTGGCTATACGACCGGGGAGCTGTTTTTT. Translation gives CASSLVGYTTGELFF.

This clonotype showed up many times. The chain is built from TRBV6-1 and TRBJ2-7, with a tentative D call TRBD2 (5 bases). Germline CDR1 MNHNS, CDR2 SASEGT. This CDR3 is 13 amino acids long. V was clipped by 1 base and J by 3 bases, with 7 bases between them. CDR3 sequence reads: CASSEGGFYEQYV. The CDR3 coding sequence is TGTGCCAGCAGTGAAGGAGGGTTCTACGAGCAGTACGTC.

The CDR3 DNA is TGCAGCACCGGACAGCCCTATGGCTACACCTTC. Its translation is CSTGQPYGYTF. The V and J genes are TRBV29-1 and TRBJ1-2, with a weak D call TRBD1 (6 bases). The V end was cut by 8 bases, the J end by 4 bases, with 11 bases between. The CDR3 length is 11 residues. Germline loops: CDR1 SQVTM, CDR2 ANQGSEA.

The sample holds many counts of this clonotype. The genes are TRBV7-2 and TRBJ2-3; the match to TRBD2 covers 7 bases. The germline gives CDR1 SGHTA, CDR2 FQGNSA. The V gene end was trimmed by 4 bases and the J gene end by 6 bases; junction bases not matched to a gene: 10. CDR3 length: 15 residues. CDR3 sequence (DNA): TGTGCCAGCAGCTCCGGGACTACCCGCGGGGATACGCAGTATTTT. This codes for CASSSGTTRGDTQYF. Supplemented by reference TRBV7-2 and TRBJ2-3, the full variable domain reads GAGVSQSPSNKVTEKGKDVELRCDPISGHTALYWYRQSLGQGLEFLIYFQGNSAPDKSGLPSDRFSAERTGGSVSTLTIQRTQQEDSAVYLCASSSGTTRGDTQYFGPGTRLTVL.

In its sample, this clonotype was seen many times. The chain has TRBV6-5 and TRBJ2-2; weak D call: TRBD2 (5 bases). The CDR3 is made up of 19 amino acids. Germline CDR1 reads MNHEY; CDR2 reads SVGAGI. V was pared by 2 bases and J by 2 bases, with 21 bases between. The CDR3 loop is CASSYGSAQRLLNTGELFF. DNA for the CDR3: TGTGCCAGCAGTTACGGTTCGGCACAGCGGCTCCTTAACACCGGGGAGCTGTTTTTT.

The V and J genes are TRBV9 and TRBJ2-1; D gene uncertain. Germline V gives CDR1 SGDLS, CDR2 YYNGEE. The CDR3 is made up of 16 amino acids. V was trimmed by 3 bases and J by 5 bases, leaving 18 bases between them. The CDR3 loop reads CASSAGVWGSDNEQFF. Here the CDR3 DNA reads TGTGCCAGCAGCGCCGGCGTATGGGGTTCCGACAATGAGCAGTTCTTC.

This clonotype came up a few times. The J gene is TRBJ2-6, the V gene TRBV11-2; TRBD1 is a possible D gene (6 bases). Trimming left V 4 bases short and J 1 base short, with 14 bases between. Germline V gene data show CDR1 as SGHAT and CDR2 as FQNNGV. This CDR3 is built from 17 residues. The CDR3 region has the DNA TGTGCCAGCAGCTCCTCAATAGGGGGATCTGGGGCCAACGTCCTGACTTTC. It encodes CASSSSIGGSGANVLTF.

At least ten counts were recorded for this clonotype. This chain connects TRBV19 to TRBJ1-1; a possible D gene is TRBD1 (6 bases). The CDR3 runs 15 residues. Per the germline V gene, CDR1 is LNHDA and CDR2 is SQIVND (reference sequence). Trimming shortened V by 5 bases and J by 5 bases, and 18 bases separated the two germline ends. CDR3 region: CASSSQDRRLTEAFF. CDR3 nucleotide sequence: TGTGCCAGTAGTTCCCAGGACAGACGGCTAACTGAAGCTTTCTTT.

This clonotype was seen a few times. Given a much more abundant clone one base away, this may be a read error. The V call is TRBV7-8, the J call TRBJ1-2; the D gene is possibly TRBD1 (5 bases). CDR3 size: 15 residues. CDR1 is SGHVS, CDR2 FQNEAQ, per germline. CDR3 amino acids: CASSLGPGINYGNTF. The CDR3 coding sequence is TGTGCCAGCAGCTTAGGGCCAGGGATCAACTATGGCAACACCTTC.